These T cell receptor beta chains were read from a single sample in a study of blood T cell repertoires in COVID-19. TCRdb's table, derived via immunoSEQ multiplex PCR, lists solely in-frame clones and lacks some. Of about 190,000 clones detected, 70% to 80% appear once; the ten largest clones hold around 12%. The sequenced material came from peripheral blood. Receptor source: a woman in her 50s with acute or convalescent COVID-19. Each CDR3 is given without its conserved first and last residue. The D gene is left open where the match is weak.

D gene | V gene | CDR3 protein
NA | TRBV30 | AWSEWRTGELF
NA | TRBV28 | ASSPTPGGGGTEAF
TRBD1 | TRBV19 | ASRLDRLGEQY
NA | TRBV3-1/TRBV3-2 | ASSQEPVSYEQY
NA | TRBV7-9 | ASSPVGQLDGYT
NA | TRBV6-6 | ASSYGGQRSEAF
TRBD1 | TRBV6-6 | ASSSLRQGEAF
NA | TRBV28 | ASTPWGDGYGYT
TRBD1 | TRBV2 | ASRGDRGPGKLF
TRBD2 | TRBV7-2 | ASSSQGTTSQEQF
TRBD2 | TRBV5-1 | ASSQREGGEQF
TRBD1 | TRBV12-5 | ASGLYQGASSPLH
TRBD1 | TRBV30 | AWTTGGQPNQPQH
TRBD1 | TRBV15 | ATSRATGNQPQH
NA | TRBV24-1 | ATSETRNSGANVLT
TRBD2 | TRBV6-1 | ASSGGGQGISYEQY
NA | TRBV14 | ASSQDHRDLYPHANQPQH
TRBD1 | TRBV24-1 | ATSDATGRKQY
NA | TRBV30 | AWSAGERGETQY
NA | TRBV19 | ASSRRAVATGELF
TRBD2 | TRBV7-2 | ASSSSRAGVTDTQY
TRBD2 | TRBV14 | ASSQGTSGRGVRDEQF
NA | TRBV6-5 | ASSYSQGRHEKLF
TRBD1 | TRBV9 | ASSVGDRGLDEQF
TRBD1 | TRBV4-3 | ARSHDRGNEKLF
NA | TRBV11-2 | ASSGLATNEKLF
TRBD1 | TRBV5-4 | ASSPDRAYSPLH
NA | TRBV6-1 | ASSEEGFGARTEAF
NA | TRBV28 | ASSRPGVSYEQY
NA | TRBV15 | ATSRDRGETQY
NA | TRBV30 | AWSREGAPRNEQF
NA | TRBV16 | ASSQSTGKVDGYT
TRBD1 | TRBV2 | ASRGQGSSNQPQH
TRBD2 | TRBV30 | AWSDRPGGFGGELF